These T cell receptor beta chains were read from a single sample in a study of CD8 T cells in ankylosing spondylitis. One entry per CDR3 protein, called by TCRdb with MiXCR from the 5' RACE reads. Seen here are around 770,000 distinct CDR3 sequences, around a fifth observed once, and the top ten hold around 19%. Sequencing used blood, either unsorted or a sorted T cell fraction (not recorded which). The receptors originated from a male donor with ankylosing spondylitis. The CDR3 runs from the conserved cysteine through the conserved F or W. A D gene is named only where the DNA matches it firmly. Only part of the rows carry a size: once, few, many, or a class if the clone is expanded.

>.|few|TRBV4-2|TRBJ1-4
TGTGCCAGCGTGGGAAATACTCATAATGAAAAACTGTTTTTT
CASVGNTHNEKLFF
>TRBD2|.|TRBV11-2|TRBJ2-3
TGTGCCAGCAGCCACAGGGCGAGCGGGGGGGCTAGCACAGATACGCAGTATTTT
CASSHRASGGASTDTQYF
>TRBD2|.|TRBV7-2|TRBJ2-3
TGTGCCAGCAGCCCAAAGCGGGGCCGCACAGATACGCAGTATTTT
CASSPKRGRTDTQYF
>.|few|TRBV6-5|TRBJ1-6
TGTGCCAGCAGTTACAGGAGCGGTTCACCCCTCCACTTT
CASSYRSGSPLHF
>TRBD1|.|TRBV19|TRBJ2-3
TGTGCCAGTAGTGAGGACAGGGGGCCCGCAGATACGCAGTATTTT
CASSEDRGPADTQYF
>.|.|TRBV20-1|TRBJ2-7
TGCAGTGCTAGAGTCCCCCGCGGCGCGAGGTACGAGCAGTACTTC
CSARVPRGARYEQYF
>.|.|TRBV18|TRBJ1-2
TGTGCCAGCTCACGGGACGGCTCTAACTATGGCTACACCTTC
CASSRDGSNYGYTF
>.|few|TRBV9|TRBJ1-2
TGTGCCAGCAGCGTGCAGGGGCGGAACCTTAAGATATATGGCTACACCTTC
CASSVQGRNLKIYGYTF
>.|many|TRBV10-2|TRBJ1-1
TGCGCCAGCAGCGTGGACACTGAAGCTTTCTTT
CASSVDTEAFF
>.|.|TRBV2|TRBJ2-4
TGTGCCAGCAGTACCGGGACGGCCAAAAACATTCAGTACTTC
CASSTGTAKNIQYF
>TRBD2|few|TRBV20-1|TRBJ2-3
TGCAGTGCCAGGGGTCCATCTAGCGGGAGTTGGGAAGATACGCAGTATTTT
CSARGPSSGSWEDTQYF
>TRBD2|few|TRBV7-2|TRBJ2-4
TGTGCCAGCAGCTTAGGATCGGGAGGGCCGGTCCAAAACATTCAGTACTTC
CASSLGSGGPVQNIQYF
>.|.|TRBV6-1|TRBJ1-1
TGTGCCAGCCGGGCGGGGAGGGAGAACACTGAAGCTTTCTTT
CASRAGRENTEAFF
>TRBD1|.|TRBV5-1|TRBJ2-3
TGCGCCAGCTCGGGCCGAGGACAGGGTAAAGATACGCAGTATTTT
CASSGRGQGKDTQYF
>.|.|TRBV4-1|TRBJ2-2
TGCGCCAGCAGCCAATTGTGGGGGGCCGGGGAGCTGTTTTTT
CASSQLWGAGELFF
>.|.|TRBV7-2|TRBJ2-7
TGTGCCAGCAGCATAGCGCGGGGGCGGCGGGGGCACTCCTACGAGCAGTACTTC
CASSIARGRRGHSYEQYF
>TRBD2|.|TRBV12-3/TRBV12-4|TRBJ2-3
TGTGCCAGCAGTGCGACTAGCGGGAGAGGTGATACGCAGTATTTT
CASSATSGRGDTQYF
>TRBD1|many|TRBV20-1|TRBJ2-7
TGCAGTGCCGCCGGGACAGCAAGCTCCTACGAGCAGTACTTC
CSAAGTASSYEQYF
>TRBD1|.|TRBV20-1|TRBJ2-3
TGCAGTGCTCAGCGACAGGGGGCGGTGGATACGCAGTATTTT
CSAQRQGAVDTQYF
>.|.|TRBV7-9|TRBJ2-5
TGTGCCAGCAGCTTAGTGACCCTAGAGACCCAGTACTTC
CASSLVTLETQYF
>.|few|TRBV7-2|TRBJ1-5
TGTGCCAGCAGCCGAGAAGCGCAACCCCAGCATTTT
CASSREAQPQHF
>.|.|TRBV5-6|TRBJ1-1
TGTGCCAGCAGCCGAGATGGGGAGGAGGGAATTTACACTGAAGCTTTCTTT
CASSRDGEEGIYTEAFF
>.|.|TRBV12-3/TRBV12-4|TRBJ2-2
TGTGCCAGCAGTTTCCTCTTGAGGCAGGGCCGAAACACCGGGGAGCTGTTTTTT
CASSFLLRQGRNTGELFF
>.|.|TRBV12-3/TRBV12-4|TRBJ1-3
TGTGCCAGCAGTTTAGGGGGCACTCTCTCTGGAAACACCATATATTTT
CASSLGGTLSGNTIYF
>.|few|TRBV20-1|TRBJ2-7
TGCAGTGCTAGAGATCCCGGGACTGATGACGATATTTTC
CSARDPGTDDDIF
>.|.|TRBV5-5|TRBJ1-1
TGTGCCAGCAGCTTTTGGGACGGGGACACTGAAGCTTTCTTT
CASSFWDGDTEAFF
>.|many|TRBV21-1|TRBJ1-1
TGTGCCAGCCGGCCTGGACAGGGTGTCCCCCCGAACACTGAAGCTTTCTTT
CASRPGQGVPPNTEAFF
>TRBD2|.|TRBV3-1|TRBJ2-5
TGTGCCAGCAGCCCTCCAACTAGCGGGAGGGCCATGGAGACCCAGTACTTC
CASSPPTSGRAMETQYF
>TRBD2|.|TRBV20-1|TRBJ2-1
TGCAGTGCTAGAGGACTAGCGGGATTTGATAATGAGCAGTTCTTC
CSARGLAGFDNEQFF
>TRBD2|few|TRBV20-1|TRBJ2-3
TGCAGTGCTAGTCGGGGGGGGGTCACAGATACGCAGTATTTT
CSASRGGVTDTQYF
>TRBD2|many|TRBV7-8|TRBJ2-7
TGTGCCAGCAGCTTAGCCTTAGCGGGAGTGGGTCTCGAGCAGTACTTC
CASSLALAGVGLEQYF
>.|few|TRBV15|TRBJ1-1
TGTGCCACCAGCAGAGTTTTAGGGGTGGGTGAAGCTTTCTTT
CATSRVLGVGEAFF
>TRBD1|.|TRBV5-6|TRBJ1-1
TGTGCCAGCAGCATCGGACAGGGAAGGACTGAAGCTTTCTTT
CASSIGQGRTEAFF
>.|many|TRBV12-3/TRBV12-4|TRBJ2-3
TGTGCCAGCAGCCAACTAGATACGCAGTATTTT
CASSQLDTQYF
>.|few|TRBV4-1|TRBJ2-5
TGCGCCAGCAGCCCCCAAAGGGCAGAAGAGACCCAGTACTTC
CASSPQRAEETQYF
>TRBD2|.|TRBV5-1|TRBJ2-7
TGCGCCAGCAGAATCCTTCTTTCCGGGACTAGCGGGAGAGACAGCTACGAGCAGTACTTC
CASRILLSGTSGRDSYEQYF
>TRBD1|few|TRBV7-8|TRBJ2-7
TGTGCCAGCAGCTTAGGAGGGGGCTCGGGCGAGCAGTACTTC
CASSLGGGSGEQYF
>.|few|TRBV12-3/TRBV12-4|TRBJ1-5
TGTGCCAGCAGTGTGCGGGACCGTGGGGCTCAGCCCCAGCATTTT
CASSVRDRGAQPQHF
>.|.|TRBV4-3|TRBJ2-1
TGCGCCAGCAGCCAAGATCTAGGTAGCGGAGCCTACAATGAGCAGTTCTTC
CASSQDLGSGAYNEQFF
>.|.|TRBV6-4|TRBJ2-1
TGTGCCAGCAGTGACTCTGGGGCAGACAATGAGCAGTTCTTC
CASSDSGADNEQFF
>.|.|TRBV28|TRBJ2-1
TGTGCCAGCAGTCCGGGACACCTCTACAATGAGCAGTTCTTC
CASSPGHLYNEQFF